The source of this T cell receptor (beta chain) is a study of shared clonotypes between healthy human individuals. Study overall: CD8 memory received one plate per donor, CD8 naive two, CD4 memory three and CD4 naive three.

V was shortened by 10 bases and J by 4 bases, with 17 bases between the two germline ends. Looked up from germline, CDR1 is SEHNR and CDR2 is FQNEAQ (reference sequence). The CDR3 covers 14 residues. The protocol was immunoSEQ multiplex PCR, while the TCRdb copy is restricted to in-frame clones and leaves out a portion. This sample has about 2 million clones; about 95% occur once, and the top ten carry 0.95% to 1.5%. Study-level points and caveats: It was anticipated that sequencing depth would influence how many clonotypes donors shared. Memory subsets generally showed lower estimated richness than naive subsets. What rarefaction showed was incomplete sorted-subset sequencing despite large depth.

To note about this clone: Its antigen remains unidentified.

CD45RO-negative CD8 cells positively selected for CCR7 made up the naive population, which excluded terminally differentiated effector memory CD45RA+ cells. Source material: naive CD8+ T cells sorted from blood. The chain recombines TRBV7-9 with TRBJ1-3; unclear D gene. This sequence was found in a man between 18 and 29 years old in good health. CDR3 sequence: CATLPVVAGNTIYF. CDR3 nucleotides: TGTGCCACTCTCCCGGTCGTCGCCGGAAACACCATATATTTT.